This T cell receptor beta chain was identified in a study of CD8 T cells in Susac syndrome. RNA in amounts of about 0.5 to 1 ug was reverse transcribed with random hexamers. With immunoSEQ multiplex PCR, TCR beta CDR3 was amplified across 54 Vbeta and 13 Jbeta. MiXCR, run by TCRdb on the immunoSEQ multiplex PCR reads, gives a single entry per CDR3 protein. The sample yields some 450,000 distinct CDR3 sequences, around 85% seen once. TCR beta sequencing covered blood CD8+ and CD4+ T cells. The authors negatively isolated CD8+ and CD4+ T cells and FACS-enriched TEMRA cells. Concerning this clonotype: Its antigen is unknown.

Germline V gene sequence: CDR1 SGHRS, CDR2 YFSETQ. This CDR3 has 12 amino acids. The V gene lost 4 bases and the J gene lost 13 bases, with 18 bases spanning the gap. General study results and limits: The study admitted that it had a relatively small number of individuals in its TCR sequencing and HLA analysis.

Specimen: CD8+ T cells from PBMCs. This receptor was identified in a human donor with multiple sclerosis. This chain joins TRBV5-1 and TRBJ2-7; D possibly corresponds to TRBD2 (6 bases). In nucleotides, the CDR3 is TGCGCCAGCAGCCCATCCGGGACTCACTCCTACTTC. This translates into CASSPSGTHSYF.